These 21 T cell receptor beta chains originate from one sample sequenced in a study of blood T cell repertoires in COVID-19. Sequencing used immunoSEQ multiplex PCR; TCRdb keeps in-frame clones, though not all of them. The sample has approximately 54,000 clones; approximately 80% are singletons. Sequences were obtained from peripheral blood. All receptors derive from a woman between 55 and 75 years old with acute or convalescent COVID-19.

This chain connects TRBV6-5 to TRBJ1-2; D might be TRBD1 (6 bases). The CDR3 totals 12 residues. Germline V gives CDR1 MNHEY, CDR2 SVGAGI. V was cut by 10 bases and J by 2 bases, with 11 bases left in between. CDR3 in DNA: TGTGCCACGCAACAGGGCAACTATGGCTACACCTTC. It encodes CATQQGNYGYTF.

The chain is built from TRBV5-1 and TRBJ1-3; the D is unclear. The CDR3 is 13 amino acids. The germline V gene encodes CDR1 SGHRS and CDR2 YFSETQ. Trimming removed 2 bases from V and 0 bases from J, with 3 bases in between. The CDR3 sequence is CASSLHSGNTIYF. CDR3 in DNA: TGCGCCAGCAGCTTACACTCTGGAAACACCATATATTTT.

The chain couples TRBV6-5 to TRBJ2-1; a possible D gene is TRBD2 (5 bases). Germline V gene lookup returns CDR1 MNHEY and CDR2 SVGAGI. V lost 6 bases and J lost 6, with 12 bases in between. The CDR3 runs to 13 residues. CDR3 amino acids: CASSLTRLNEQFF. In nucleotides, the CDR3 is TGTGCCAGCAGCCTAACTAGGCTCAATGAGCAGTTCTTC.

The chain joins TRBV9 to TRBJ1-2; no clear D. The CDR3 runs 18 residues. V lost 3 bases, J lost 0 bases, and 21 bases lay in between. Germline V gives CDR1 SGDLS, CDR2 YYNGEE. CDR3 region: CASSAAGGRSEANYGYTF. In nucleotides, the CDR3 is TGTGCCAGCAGCGCGGCCGGAGGAAGGTCGGAAGCTAACTATGGCTACACCTTC.

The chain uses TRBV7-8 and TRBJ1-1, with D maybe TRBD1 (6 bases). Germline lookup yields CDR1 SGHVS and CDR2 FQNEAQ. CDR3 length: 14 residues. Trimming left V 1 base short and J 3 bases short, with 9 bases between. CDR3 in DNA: TGTGCCAGCAGCTTAGTAGGGGGTCACACTGAAGCTTTCTTT. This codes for CASSLVGGHTEAFF. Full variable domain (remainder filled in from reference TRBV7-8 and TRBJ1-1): GAGVSQSPRYKVAKRGQDVALRCDPISGHVSLFWYQQALGQGPEFLTYFQNEAQLDKSGLPSDRFFAERPEGSVSTLKIQRTQQEDSAVYLCASSLVGGHTEAFFGQGTRLTVV.

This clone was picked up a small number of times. The CDR3 reads CASSFSELETQYF. For the CDR3, the DNA is TGTGCCAGCAGCTTCTCGGAGCTAGAGACCCAGTACTTC. The chain carries TRBV5-4 and TRBJ2-5; D unclear. This CDR3 comprises 13 residues. Germline assignment: CDR1 SGHNT and CDR2 YYREEE (reference sequence). V was trimmed by 2 bases and J by 4 bases, leaving 9 bases between them.

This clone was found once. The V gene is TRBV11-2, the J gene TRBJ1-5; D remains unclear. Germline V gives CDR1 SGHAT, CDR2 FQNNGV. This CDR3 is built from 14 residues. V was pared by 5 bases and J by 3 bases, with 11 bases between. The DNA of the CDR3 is TGTGCCAGCAGCCCTCAGTGGCTCAATCAGCCCCAGCATTTT. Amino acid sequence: CASSPQWLNQPQHF.

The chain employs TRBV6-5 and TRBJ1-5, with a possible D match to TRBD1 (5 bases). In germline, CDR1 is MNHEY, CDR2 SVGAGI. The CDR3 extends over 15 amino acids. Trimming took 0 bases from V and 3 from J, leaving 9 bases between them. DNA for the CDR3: TGTGCCAGCAGTTACTCGAAAGGACACAATCAGCCCCAGCATTTT. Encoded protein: CASSYSKGHNQPQHF.

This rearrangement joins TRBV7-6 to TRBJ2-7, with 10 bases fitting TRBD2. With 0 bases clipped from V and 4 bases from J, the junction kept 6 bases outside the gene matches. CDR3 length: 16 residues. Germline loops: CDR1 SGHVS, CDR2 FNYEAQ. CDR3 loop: CASSLALAGEYYEQYF. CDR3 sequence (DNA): TGTGCCAGCAGCTTAGCTCTAGCGGGAGAATATTACGAGCAGTACTTC.

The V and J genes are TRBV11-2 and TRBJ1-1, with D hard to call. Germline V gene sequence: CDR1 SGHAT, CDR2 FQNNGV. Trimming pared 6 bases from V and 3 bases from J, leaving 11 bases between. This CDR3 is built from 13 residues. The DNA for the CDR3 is TGTGCCAGCAGGGGGTCGGGGTACACTGAAGCTTTCTTT. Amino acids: CASRGSGYTEAFF.

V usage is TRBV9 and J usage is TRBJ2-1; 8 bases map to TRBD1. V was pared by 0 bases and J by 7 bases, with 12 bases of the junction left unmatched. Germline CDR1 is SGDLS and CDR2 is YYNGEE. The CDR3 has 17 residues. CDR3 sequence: CASSVGGRAGGANEQFF. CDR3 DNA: TGTGCCAGCAGCGTAGGAGGAAGGGCAGGGGGCGCGAATGAGCAGTTCTTC.

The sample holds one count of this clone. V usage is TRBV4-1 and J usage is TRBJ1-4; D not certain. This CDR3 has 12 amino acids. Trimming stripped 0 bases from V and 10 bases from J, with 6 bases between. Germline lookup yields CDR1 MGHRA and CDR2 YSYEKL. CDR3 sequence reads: CASSQDGGKLFF. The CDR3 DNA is TGCGCCAGCAGCCAAGATGGAGGAAAACTGTTTTTT.

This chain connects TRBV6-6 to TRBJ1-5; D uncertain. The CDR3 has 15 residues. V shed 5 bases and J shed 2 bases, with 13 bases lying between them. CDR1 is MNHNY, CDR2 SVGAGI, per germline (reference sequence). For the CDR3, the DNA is TGTGCCAGCAGTGGACTGAAAAACGGCAATCAGCCCCAGCATTTT. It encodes CASSGLKNGNQPQHF.

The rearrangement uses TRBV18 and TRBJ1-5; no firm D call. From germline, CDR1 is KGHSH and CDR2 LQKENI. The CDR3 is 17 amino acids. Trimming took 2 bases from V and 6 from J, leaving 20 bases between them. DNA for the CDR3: TGTGCCAGCTCACCAAATCCCCCGGGGAGGGATGCTCAGCCCCAGCATTTT. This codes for CASSPNPPGRDAQPQHF.

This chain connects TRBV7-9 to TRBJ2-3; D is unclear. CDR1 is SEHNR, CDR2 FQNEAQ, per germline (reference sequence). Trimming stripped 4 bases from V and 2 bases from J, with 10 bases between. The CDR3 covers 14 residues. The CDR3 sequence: CASSSPPVTDTQYF. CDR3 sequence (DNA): TGTGCCAGCAGCTCCCCACCGGTCACAGATACGCAGTATTTT.

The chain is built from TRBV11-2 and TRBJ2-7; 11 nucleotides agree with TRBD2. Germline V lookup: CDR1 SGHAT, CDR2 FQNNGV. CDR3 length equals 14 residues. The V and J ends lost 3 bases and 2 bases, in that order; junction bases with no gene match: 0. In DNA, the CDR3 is TGTGCCAGCAGCTTGGGACTAGCGGCCTACGAGCAGTACTTC. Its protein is CASSLGLAAYEQYF.

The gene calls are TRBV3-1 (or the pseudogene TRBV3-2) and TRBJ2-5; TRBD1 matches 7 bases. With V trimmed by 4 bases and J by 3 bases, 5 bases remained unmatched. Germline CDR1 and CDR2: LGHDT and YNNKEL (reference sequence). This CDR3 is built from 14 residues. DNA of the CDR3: TGTGCCAGCAGCCCACTACAGGGGAAAGAGACCCAGTACTTC. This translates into CASSPLQGKETQYF.

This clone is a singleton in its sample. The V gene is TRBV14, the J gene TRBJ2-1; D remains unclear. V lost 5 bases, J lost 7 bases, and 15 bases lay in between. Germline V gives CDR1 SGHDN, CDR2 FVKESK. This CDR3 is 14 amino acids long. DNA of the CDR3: TGTGCCAGCAGCGATTACTCAAGGAGAAATGAGCAGTTCTTC. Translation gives CASSDYSRRNEQFF.

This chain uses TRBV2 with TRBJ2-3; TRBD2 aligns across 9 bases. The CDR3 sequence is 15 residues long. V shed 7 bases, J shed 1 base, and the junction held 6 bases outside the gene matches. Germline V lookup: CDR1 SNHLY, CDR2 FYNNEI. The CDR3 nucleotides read TGTGCCAGCACTCCTTGGACTAGCGGCACAGATACGCAGTATTTT. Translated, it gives CASTPWTSGTDTQYF.

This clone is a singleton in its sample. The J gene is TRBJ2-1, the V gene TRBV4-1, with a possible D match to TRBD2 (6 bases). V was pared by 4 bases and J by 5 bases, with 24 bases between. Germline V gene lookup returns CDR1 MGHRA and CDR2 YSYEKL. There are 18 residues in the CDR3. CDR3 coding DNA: TGCGCCAGCAGCCCAGTCCTGTCCCGGGAGAGGACAAACAATGAGCAGTTCTTC. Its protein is CASSPVLSRERTNNEQFF.

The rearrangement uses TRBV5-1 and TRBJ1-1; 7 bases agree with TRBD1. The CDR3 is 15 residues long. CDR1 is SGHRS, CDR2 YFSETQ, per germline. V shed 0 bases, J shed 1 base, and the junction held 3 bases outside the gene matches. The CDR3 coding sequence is TGCGCCAGCAGCTTGGAGGGACAGCCGAACACTGAAGCTTTCTTT. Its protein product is CASSLEGQPNTEAFF.